This T cell receptor beta chain was documented in a study of T-cell memory formation after mild COVID-19. This clonotype has only a few counts. The antigen remains unidentified. Study outcomes and limitations: Clones shrinking from day 15 to 85 showed even CD4/CD8 mixes; later expanders tilted CD4+. For second-wave clones that peaked at day 37, SARS-CoV-2 specificity went unverified.

TCR alpha and TCR beta cDNA libraries with sample barcodes and UMIs came from 5'RACE using constant-segment primers. TCRdb called the 5' RACE reads again in MiXCR, with one record for every CDR3 protein. This sample carries tens of thousands of distinct CDR3 sequences, about 13% of them seen once, and the ten largest clones take more than 35%. Sequencing was done on a sample of PBMCs or a T cell subset sorted from them (not recorded which). The TCR originated in a man aged 18 to 29 who had mild COVID-19 (a few samples of this study predate the infection). Cell type and time point are not known.

CDR3 loop: CASSPDRVPEAFF. The CDR3 bases are TGTGCCAGCAGCCCAGACAGGGTCCCTGAAGCTTTCTTT. This chain joins TRBV11-2 and TRBJ1-1; the match to TRBD1 covers 7 bases. The CDR3 contains 13 residues. Trimming cost V 5 bases and J 6 bases; bases outside gene matches: 6. The V gene's germline CDR1 is SGHAT and CDR2 FQNNGV.